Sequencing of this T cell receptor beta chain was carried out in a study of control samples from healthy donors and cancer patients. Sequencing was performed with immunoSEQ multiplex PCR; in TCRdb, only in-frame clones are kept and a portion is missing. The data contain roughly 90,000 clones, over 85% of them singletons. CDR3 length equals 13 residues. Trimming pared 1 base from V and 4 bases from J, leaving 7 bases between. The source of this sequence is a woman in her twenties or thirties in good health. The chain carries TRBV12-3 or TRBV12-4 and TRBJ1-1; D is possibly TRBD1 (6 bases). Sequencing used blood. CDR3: CASSLVQGTEAFF. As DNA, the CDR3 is TGTGCCAGCAGTTTAGTACAGGGCACTGAAGCTTTCTTT.